Listed below are T cell receptor beta chains from one sample, sequenced in a study of blood T cell repertoires in COVID-19. The repertoire was sequenced with immunoSEQ multiplex PCR; TCRdb's copy has only in-frame clones and lacks some. The table records tens of thousands of clones, approximately 85% of them present only once. Sequences were obtained from peripheral blood. Every receptor here comes from a human donor in a cohort sampled during active COVID-19. Both conserved end residues are part of each CDR3. Fields, in order: V gene, D gene, J gene, clone size, CDR3 protein, CDR3 DNA. D genes are given only for firm matches. Only part of the rows carry a size: once, few, many, or a class if the clone is expanded.

>TRBV6-4|-|TRBJ2-1|-
CASSVSGGSYNEQFF
TGTGCCAGCAGTGTGAGCGGAGGCTCCTACAATGAGCAGTTCTTC
>TRBV10-2|TRBD1|TRBJ1-2|-
CASGQGEYHGYTF
TGCGCCAGCGGACAGGGTGAATATCATGGCTACACCTTC
>TRBV19|TRBD1|TRBJ1-5|-
CASRSQGGMRGQPQHF
TGTGCCAGTAGGTCCCAGGGGGGCATGAGAGGTCAGCCCCAGCATTTT
>TRBV30|-|TRBJ2-7|-
CACNRDNFNEQYF
TGTGCCTGTAACCGGGACAATTTCAACGAGCAGTACTTC
>TRBV7-9|TRBD1|TRBJ2-7|-
CASSTETGTGTYEQYF
TGTGCCAGCAGCACAGAAACCGGGACAGGAACCTACGAGCAGTACTTC
>TRBV30|TRBD1|TRBJ2-7|-
CAWSGGTEPYEQYF
TGTGCCTGGAGTGGGGGGACAGAGCCCTACGAGCAGTACTTC
>TRBV5-1|-|TRBJ2-7|-
CASSRDGSSHEQYF
TGCGCCAGCAGCAGGGACGGGAGCTCCCACGAGCAGTACTTC
>TRBV4-3|TRBD2|TRBJ2-3|-
CASSRLLAGSTDTQYF
TGCGCCAGCAGCCGACTTCTAGCGGGATCCACAGATACGCAGTATTTT
>TRBV25-1|TRBD2|TRBJ2-3|-
CASSESLAGGADTQYF
TGTGCCAGCAGTGAATCACTAGCGGGAGGCGCAGATACGCAGTATTTT
>TRBV9|-|TRBJ1-2|-
CASNRAGRGYGYTF
TGTGCCAGCAACCGGGCAGGGAGGGGCTATGGCTACACCTTC
>TRBV21-1|-|TRBJ2-1|-
CASSKGSGGTVYNEQFF
TGTGCCAGCAGCAAAGGATCGGGAGGCACGGTCTACAATGAGCAGTTCTTC
>TRBV6-5|-|TRBJ1-2|-
CASRTSGYGYTF
TGTGCCAGCAGGACCTCAGGCTATGGCTACACCTTC
>TRBV6-5|-|TRBJ1-1|-
CASHAPGAEAFF
TGTGCCAGCCACGCCCCGGGAGCTGAAGCTTTCTTT
>TRBV28|-|TRBJ1-2|-
CTTGEFLRHGYTF
TGCACAACAGGAGAGTTTCTCAGGCATGGCTACACCTTC
>TRBV30|-|TRBJ1-5|few
CAWSVLGEGSQPQHF
TGTGCCTGGAGTGTTCTCGGGGAGGGTAGTCAGCCCCAGCATTTT
>TRBV29-1|-|TRBJ2-5|-
CSVGKEQETQYF
TGCAGCGTTGGTAAGGAGCAAGAGACCCAGTACTTC
>TRBV5-6|-|TRBJ1-2|-
CASSSVSGYGYTF
TGTGCCAGCAGCTCGGTATCAGGATATGGCTACACCTTC
>TRBV19|-|TRBJ1-2|-
CASSIGQTANYGYTF
TGTGCCAGTAGTATCGGACAGACAGCTAACTATGGCTACACCTTC
>TRBV3-1/TRBV3-2|-|TRBJ1-6|few
CASSPGAVNSPLHF
TGTGCCAGCAGCCCAGGGGCCGTTAATTCACCCCTCCACTTT
>TRBV15|TRBD2|TRBJ2-2|-
CATGAEGGHTGELFF
TGTGCCACCGGGGCAGAGGGAGGGCACACCGGGGAGCTGTTTTTT
>TRBV15|-|TRBJ2-3|-
CATSSGLLSSTDTQYF
TGTGCCACCAGCAGTGGACTCCTCTCTAGCACAGATACGCAGTATTTT
>TRBV4-1|-|TRBJ1-4|-
CASSHAGEADEKLFF
TGCGCCAGCAGCCACGCGGGGGAGGCGGATGAAAAACTGTTTTTT
>TRBV28|-|TRBJ2-2|-
CASSLVGQELFF
TGTGCCAGCAGTTTAGTGGGGCAGGAGCTGTTTTTT
>TRBV3-1/TRBV3-2|-|TRBJ2-7|-
CASRPAGVTYEQYF
TGTGCCAGCAGACCCGCCGGGGTCACCTACGAGCAGTACTTC
>TRBV11-3|-|TRBJ2-2|-
CASSLVGTGELFF
TGTGCCAGCAGCTTAGTCGGTACCGGGGAGCTGTTTTTT
>TRBV7-2|-|TRBJ1-1|-
CASSLSRAKGEAFF
TGTGCCAGCAGCTTAAGCAGGGCAAAGGGTGAAGCTTTCTTT
>TRBV9|TRBD2|TRBJ2-2|-
CASSVDTSGNSWWSRELFF
TGTGCCAGCAGCGTAGATACTAGCGGGAACTCGTGGTGGTCGAGGGAGCTGTTTTTT
>TRBV3-1/TRBV3-2|TRBD1|TRBJ1-4|-
CASSLGTGAEKLFF
TGTGCCAGCAGTCTCGGGACAGGGGCTGAAAAACTGTTTTTT
>TRBV7-8|TRBD1|TRBJ1-2|-
CASSLVNRGGGYTF
TGTGCCAGCAGCTTAGTAAACAGGGGTGGAGGCTACACCTTC
>TRBV6-6|-|TRBJ2-5|-
CASSRPVRTQYF
TGTGCCAGCAGCCGCCCAGTCCGGACCCAGTACTTC
>TRBV19|-|TRBJ1-3|-
CASRELIHSSGNTIYF
TGTGCCAGTAGAGAACTAATCCATAGCTCTGGAAACACCATATATTTT
>TRBV27|TRBD2|TRBJ2-1|-
CASSFSGRTYNEQFF
TGTGCCAGCAGTTTCAGCGGGAGGACCTACAATGAGCAGTTCTTC
>TRBV6-5|-|TRBJ2-7|-
CASSQGGTSYEQYF
TGTGCCAGCAGCCAGGGGGGTACTAGCTACGAGCAGTACTTC
>TRBV28|-|TRBJ1-5|-
CASSPGGGSNQPQHF
TGTGCCAGCAGTCCTGGGGGGGGGAGCAATCAGCCCCAGCATTTT
>TRBV6-1|-|TRBJ1-5|-
CASSEAYGVGGPQHF
TGTGCCAGCAGTGAAGCGTATGGGGTCGGGGGGCCCCAGCATTTT
>TRBV19|-|TRBJ2-2|few
CASSTRQKRTGELFF
TGTGCCAGTAGTACTCGACAGAAACGGACCGGGGAGCTGTTTTTT
>TRBV18|-|TRBJ2-3|-
CASSPINSDTQYF
TGTGCCAGCTCACCAATTAACTCAGATACGCAGTATTTT
>TRBV5-1|TRBD1|TRBJ2-7|-
CASSLGAGGHEQYF
TGCGCCAGCAGCTTGGGGGCAGGGGGTCACGAGCAGTACTTC
>TRBV28|-|TRBJ1-1|-
CASSLRGGANTEAFF
TGTGCCAGCAGTTTAAGGGGGGGTGCGAACACTGAAGCTTTCTTT
>TRBV6-5|-|TRBJ2-7|once
CASRYLQGHEQYF
TGTGCCAGCAGATATTTACAGGGCCACGAGCAGTACTTC
>TRBV30|-|TRBJ2-5|-
CAWSGGRPLRETQYF
TGTGCCTGGAGTGGAGGGAGGCCCCTTCGAGAGACCCAGTACTTC
>TRBV15|TRBD1|TRBJ1-2|once
CATSRGLGQDYGYTF
TGTGCCACCAGCAGAGGGTTGGGACAGGATTATGGCTACACCTTC
>TRBV5-1|TRBD2|TRBJ2-2|-
CASSLVSSGRTDTGELFF
TGCGCCAGCAGCTTGGTGAGTAGCGGGAGGACGGACACCGGGGAGCTGTTTTTT
>TRBV14|-|TRBJ2-1|-
CASSQDVWLYNEQFF
TGTGCCAGCAGCCAAGATGTCTGGCTCTACAATGAGCAGTTCTTC
>TRBV5-4|TRBD1|TRBJ1-1|-
CASSPTGGLMNTEAFF
TGTGCCAGCAGCCCGACAGGGGGGCTTATGAACACTGAAGCTTTCTTT
>TRBV18|-|TRBJ1-5|-
CASSPTAGSNQPQHF
TGTGCCAGCTCACCAACGGCGGGAAGCAATCAGCCCCAGCATTTT
>TRBV28|TRBD1|TRBJ1-5|-
CASIPILGGQGFRAQHF
TGTGCCAGCATACCGATTCTTGGGGGACAGGGGTTTAGAGCCCAGCATTTT
>TRBV28|TRBD1|TRBJ2-7|-
CASSLAAGQVYEQYF
TGTGCCAGCAGTTTAGCGGCGGGACAGGTCTACGAGCAGTACTTC
>TRBV10-3|-|TRBJ2-7|-
CAISVALSYEQYF
TGTGCCATCAGTGTTGCCCTCAGCTACGAGCAGTACTTC
>TRBV3-1/TRBV3-2|-|TRBJ2-7|-
CASSPSGTLNEQYF
TGTGCCAGCAGCCCGTCGGGAACGTTGAACGAGCAGTACTTC
>TRBV7-9|TRBD2|TRBJ2-1|-
CASSLGGSRYNEQFF
TGTGCCAGCAGCTTAGGCGGGAGTAGGTACAATGAGCAGTTCTTC
>TRBV9|TRBD2|TRBJ2-2|-
CASSTTGTSGSPNTGELFF
TGTGCCAGCAGCACCACCGGGACTAGCGGGAGCCCGAACACCGGGGAGCTGTTTTTT